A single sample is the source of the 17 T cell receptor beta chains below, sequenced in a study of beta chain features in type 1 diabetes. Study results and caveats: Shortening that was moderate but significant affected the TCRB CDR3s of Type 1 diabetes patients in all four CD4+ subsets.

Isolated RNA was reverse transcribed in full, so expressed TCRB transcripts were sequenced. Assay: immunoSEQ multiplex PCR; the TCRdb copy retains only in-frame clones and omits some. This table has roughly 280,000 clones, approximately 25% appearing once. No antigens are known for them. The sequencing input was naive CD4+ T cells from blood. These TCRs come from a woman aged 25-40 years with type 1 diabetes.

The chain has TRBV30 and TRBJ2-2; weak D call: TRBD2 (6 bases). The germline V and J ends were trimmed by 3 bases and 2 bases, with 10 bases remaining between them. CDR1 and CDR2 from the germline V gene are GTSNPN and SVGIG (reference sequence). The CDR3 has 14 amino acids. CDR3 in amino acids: CAWSPGTNTGELFF. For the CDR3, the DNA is TGTGCCTGGAGCCCCGGGACTAACACCGGGGAGCTGTTTTTT.

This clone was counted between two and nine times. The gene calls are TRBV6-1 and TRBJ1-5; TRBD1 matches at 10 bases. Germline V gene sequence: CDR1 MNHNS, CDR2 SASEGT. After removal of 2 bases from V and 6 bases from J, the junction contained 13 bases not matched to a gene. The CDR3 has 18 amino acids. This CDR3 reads CASSERAGTGAFSQPQHF. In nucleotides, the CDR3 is TGTGCCAGCAGTGAACGTGCGGGGACAGGGGCTTTCAGTCAGCCCCAGCATTTT.

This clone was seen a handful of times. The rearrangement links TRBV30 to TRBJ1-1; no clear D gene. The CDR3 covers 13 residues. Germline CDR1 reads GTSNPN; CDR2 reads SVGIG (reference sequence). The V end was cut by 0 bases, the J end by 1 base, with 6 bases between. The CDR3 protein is CAWSVSWNTEAFF. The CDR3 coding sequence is TGTGCCTGGAGTGTTAGTTGGAACACTGAAGCTTTCTTT.

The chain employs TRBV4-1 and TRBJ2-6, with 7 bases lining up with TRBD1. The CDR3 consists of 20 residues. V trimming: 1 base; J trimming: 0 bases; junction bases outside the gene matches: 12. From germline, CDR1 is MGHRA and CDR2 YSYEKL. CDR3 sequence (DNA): TGCGCCAGCAGCCAAGGGCCTGTGGGACAGCCCTTCTCTGGGGCCAACGTCCTGACTTTC. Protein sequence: CASSQGPVGQPFSGANVLTF.

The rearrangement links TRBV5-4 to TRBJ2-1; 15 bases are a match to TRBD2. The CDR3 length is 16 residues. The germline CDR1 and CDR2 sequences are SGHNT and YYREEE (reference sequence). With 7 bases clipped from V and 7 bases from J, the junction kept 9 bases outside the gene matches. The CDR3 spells CASAGTSGRSGNEQFF. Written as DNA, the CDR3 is TGTGCCAGCGCCGGGACTAGCGGGAGGTCGGGGAATGAGCAGTTCTTC.

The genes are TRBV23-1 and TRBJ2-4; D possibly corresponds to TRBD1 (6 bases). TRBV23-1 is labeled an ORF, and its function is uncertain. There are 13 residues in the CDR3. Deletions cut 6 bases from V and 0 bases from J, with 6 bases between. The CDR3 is CASRQGAKNIQYF. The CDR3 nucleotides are TGCGCCAGCAGACAGGGAGCCAAAAACATTCAGTACTTC.

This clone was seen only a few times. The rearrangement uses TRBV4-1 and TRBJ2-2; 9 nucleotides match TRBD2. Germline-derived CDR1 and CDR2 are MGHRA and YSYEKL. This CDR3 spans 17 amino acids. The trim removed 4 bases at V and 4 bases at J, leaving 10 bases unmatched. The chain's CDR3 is CASSRTPGLAFTGELFF. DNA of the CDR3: TGCGCCAGCAGCCGAACACCGGGACTAGCTTTCACCGGGGAGCTGTTTTTT.

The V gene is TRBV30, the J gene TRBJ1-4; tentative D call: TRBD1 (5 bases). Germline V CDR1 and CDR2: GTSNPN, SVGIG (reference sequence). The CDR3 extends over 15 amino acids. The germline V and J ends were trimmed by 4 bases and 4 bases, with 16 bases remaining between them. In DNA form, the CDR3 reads TGTGCCTGGACCCGTCCTAGACAGCTTAATGAAAAACTGTTTTTT. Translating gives CAWTRPRQLNEKLFF.

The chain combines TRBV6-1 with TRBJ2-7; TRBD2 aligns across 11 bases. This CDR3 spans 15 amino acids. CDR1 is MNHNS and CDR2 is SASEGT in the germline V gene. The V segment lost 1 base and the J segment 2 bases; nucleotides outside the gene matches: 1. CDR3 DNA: TGTGCCAGCAGTGAAGGACTAGCGGGGACCTACGAGCAGTACTTC. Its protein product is CASSEGLAGTYEQYF.

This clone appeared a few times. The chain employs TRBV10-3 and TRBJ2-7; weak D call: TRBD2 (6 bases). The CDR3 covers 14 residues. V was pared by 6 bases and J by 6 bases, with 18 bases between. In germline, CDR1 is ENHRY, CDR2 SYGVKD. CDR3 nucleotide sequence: TGTGCCATCAGGGGTACACAGAGGGACTTCGAGCAGTACTTC. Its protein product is CAIRGTQRDFEQYF.

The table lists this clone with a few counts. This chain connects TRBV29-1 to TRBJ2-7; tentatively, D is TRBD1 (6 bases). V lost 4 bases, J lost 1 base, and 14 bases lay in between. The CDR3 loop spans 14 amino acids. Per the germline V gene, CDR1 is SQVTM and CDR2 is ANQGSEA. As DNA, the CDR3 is TGCAGCGTTGCCTCCCGGGACACGTCCTACGAGCAGTACTTC. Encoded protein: CSVASRDTSYEQYF.

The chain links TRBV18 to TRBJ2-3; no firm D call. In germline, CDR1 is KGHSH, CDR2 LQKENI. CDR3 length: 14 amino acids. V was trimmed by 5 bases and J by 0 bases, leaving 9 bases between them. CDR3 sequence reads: CASSNPTSTDTQYF. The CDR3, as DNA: TGTGCCAGCTCAAACCCTACTAGCACAGATACGCAGTATTTT.

CDR3 sequence (DNA): TGTGCCAGCAGCTTCGACAGGGATAAGGAGCAGTACTTC. This codes for CASSFDRDKEQYF. This chain links TRBV7-2 with TRBJ2-7; 7 bases fit TRBD1. The V gene end was trimmed by 3 bases and the J gene end by 7 bases; junction bases not matched to a gene: 6. Germline CDR1 and CDR2: SGHTA and FQGNSA. The CDR3 is 13 amino acids. Complete variable domain (other parts from reference TRBV7-2 and TRBJ2-7): GAGVSQSPSNKVTEKGKDVELRCDPISGHTALYWYRQSLGQGLEFLIYFQGNSAPDKSGLPSDRFSAERTGGSVSTLTIQRTQQEDSAVYLCASSFDRDKEQYFGPGTRLTVT.

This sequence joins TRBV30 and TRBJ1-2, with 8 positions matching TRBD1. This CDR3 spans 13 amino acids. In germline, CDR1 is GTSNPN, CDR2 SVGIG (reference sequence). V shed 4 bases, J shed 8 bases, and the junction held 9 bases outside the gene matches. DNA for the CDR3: TGTGCCTGGAAGGACAGGGACGGTCGCGGCTACACCTTC. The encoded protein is CAWKDRDGRGYTF.

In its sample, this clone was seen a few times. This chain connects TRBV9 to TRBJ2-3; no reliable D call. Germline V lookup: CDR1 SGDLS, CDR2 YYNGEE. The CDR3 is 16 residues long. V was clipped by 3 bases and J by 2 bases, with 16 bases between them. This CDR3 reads CASSAHPPTHTDTQYF. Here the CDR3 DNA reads TGTGCCAGCAGCGCCCACCCCCCGACTCACACAGATACGCAGTATTTT.

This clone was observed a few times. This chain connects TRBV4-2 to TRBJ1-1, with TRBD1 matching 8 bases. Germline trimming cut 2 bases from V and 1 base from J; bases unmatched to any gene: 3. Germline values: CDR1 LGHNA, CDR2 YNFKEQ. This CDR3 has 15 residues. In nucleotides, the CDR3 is TGTGCCAGCAGCCAACGGACAGGGTGGAACACTGAAGCTTTCTTT. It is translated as CASSQRTGWNTEAFF.

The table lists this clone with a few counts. CDR3 region: CASSLLVAGAGNEQFF. The CDR3 nucleotides are TGTGCCAGCAGCTTATTGGTGGCGGGAGCGGGCAATGAGCAGTTCTTC. This sequence joins TRBV7-8 and TRBJ2-1; 7 bases align to TRBD2. The CDR3 has 16 amino acids. After removal of 2 bases from V and 6 bases from J, the junction contained 10 bases not matched to a gene. The germline V gene has CDR1 SGHVS and CDR2 FQNEAQ.